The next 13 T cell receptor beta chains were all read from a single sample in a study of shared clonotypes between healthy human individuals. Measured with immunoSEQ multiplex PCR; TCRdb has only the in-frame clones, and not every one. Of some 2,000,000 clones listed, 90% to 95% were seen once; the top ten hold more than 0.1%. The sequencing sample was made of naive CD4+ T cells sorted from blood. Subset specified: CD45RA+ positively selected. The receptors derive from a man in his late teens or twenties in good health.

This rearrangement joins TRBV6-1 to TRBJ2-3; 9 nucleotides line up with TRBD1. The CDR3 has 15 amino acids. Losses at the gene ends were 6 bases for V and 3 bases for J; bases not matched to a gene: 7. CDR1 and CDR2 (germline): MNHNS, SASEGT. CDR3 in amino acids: CASREGQGETDTQYF. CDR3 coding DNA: TGTGCCAGCAGGGAGGGACAGGGAGAGACAGATACGCAGTATTTT.

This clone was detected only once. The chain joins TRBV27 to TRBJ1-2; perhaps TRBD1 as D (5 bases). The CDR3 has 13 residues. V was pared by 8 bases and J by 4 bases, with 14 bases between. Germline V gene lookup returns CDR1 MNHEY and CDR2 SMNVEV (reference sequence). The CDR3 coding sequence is TGTGCCAGCTCAGACAGTAACCTCTATGGCTACACCTTC. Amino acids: CASSDSNLYGYTF.

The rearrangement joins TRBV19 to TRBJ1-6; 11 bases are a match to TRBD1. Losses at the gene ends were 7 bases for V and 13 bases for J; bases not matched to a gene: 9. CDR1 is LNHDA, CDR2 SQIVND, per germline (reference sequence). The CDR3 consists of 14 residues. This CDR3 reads CASTVGQGVYPLHF. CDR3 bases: TGTGCCAGTACCGTGGGACAGGGGGTCTATCCCCTCCACTTT.

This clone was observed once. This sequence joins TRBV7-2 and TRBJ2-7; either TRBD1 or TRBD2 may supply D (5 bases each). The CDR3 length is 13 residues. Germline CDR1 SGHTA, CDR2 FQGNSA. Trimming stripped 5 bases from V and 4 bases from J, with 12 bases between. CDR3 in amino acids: CASSTRDPYEQYF. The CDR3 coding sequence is TGTGCCAGCAGCACCCGGGACCCTTACGAGCAGTACTTC.

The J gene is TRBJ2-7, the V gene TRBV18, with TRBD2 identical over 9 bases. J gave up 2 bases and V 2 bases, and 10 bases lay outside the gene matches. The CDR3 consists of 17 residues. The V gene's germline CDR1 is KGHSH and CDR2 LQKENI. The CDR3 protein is CASSPGTSNEKAYEQYF. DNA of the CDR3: TGTGCCAGCTCACCAGGGACTAGCAACGAAAAGGCCTACGAGCAGTACTTC.

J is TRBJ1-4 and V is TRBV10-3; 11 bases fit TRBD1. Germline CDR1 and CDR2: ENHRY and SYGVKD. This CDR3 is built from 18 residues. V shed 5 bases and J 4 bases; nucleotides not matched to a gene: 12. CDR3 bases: TGTGCCATCAGTCCGGCGGGGACAGGGGGACTGAGTAATGAAAAACTGTTTTTT. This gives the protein CAISPAGTGGLSNEKLFF.

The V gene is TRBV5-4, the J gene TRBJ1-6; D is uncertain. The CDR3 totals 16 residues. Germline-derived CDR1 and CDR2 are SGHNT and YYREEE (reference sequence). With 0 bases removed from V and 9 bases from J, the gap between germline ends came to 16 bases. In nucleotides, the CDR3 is TGTGCCAGCAGCTTGGCCGGTGAGATCGTGGGTTCACCCCTCCACTTT. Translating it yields CASSLAGEIVGSPLHF.

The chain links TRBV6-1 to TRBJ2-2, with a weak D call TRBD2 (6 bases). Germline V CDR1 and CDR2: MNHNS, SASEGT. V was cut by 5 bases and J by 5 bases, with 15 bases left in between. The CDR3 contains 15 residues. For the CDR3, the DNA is TGTGCCAGCAGTAGAGTGGTGGGGGGAACCGGGGAGCTGTTTTTT. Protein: CASSRVVGGTGELFF.

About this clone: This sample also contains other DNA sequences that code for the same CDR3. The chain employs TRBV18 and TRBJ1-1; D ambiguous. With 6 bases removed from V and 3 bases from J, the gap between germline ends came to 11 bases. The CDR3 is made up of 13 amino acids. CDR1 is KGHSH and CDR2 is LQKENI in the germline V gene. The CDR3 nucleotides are TGTGCCAGCTCTCGGGATCGGGACACTGAAGCTTTCTTT. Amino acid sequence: CASSRDRDTEAFF.

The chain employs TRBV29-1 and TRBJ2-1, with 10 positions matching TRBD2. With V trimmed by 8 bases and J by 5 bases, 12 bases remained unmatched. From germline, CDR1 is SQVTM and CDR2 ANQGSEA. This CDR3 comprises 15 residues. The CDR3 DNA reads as TGCAGCCTTTGGGCCCGGACTAGCGGAAACAATGAGCAGTTCTTC. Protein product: CSLWARTSGNNEQFF.

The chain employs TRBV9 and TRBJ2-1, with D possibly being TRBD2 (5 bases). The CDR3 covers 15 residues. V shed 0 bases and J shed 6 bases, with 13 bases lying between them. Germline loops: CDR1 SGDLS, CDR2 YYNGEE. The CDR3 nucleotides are TGTGCCAGCAGCGTAGGATCCGGGATTGGCAATGAGCAGTTCTTC. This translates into CASSVGSGIGNEQFF.

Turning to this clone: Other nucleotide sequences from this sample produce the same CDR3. The CDR3: CASSLDPGYEQYF. DNA of the CDR3: TGTGCCAGCAGCTTAGACCCGGGCTACGAGCAGTACTTC. J is TRBJ2-7 and V is TRBV7-9; D remains ambiguous. Trimming pared 1 base from V and 3 bases from J, leaving 7 bases between. CDR3 length: 13 residues. Germline-derived CDR1 and CDR2 are SEHNR and FQNEAQ (reference sequence).

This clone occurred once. The CDR3 coding sequence is TGTGCCAGTAGTAGCGGGCAGTTACCTAACTATGGCTACACCTTC. Translation gives CASSSGQLPNYGYTF. The chain uses TRBV19 and TRBJ1-2; D not certain. Germline CDR1 LNHDA, CDR2 SQIVND (reference sequence). Trimming left V 4 bases short and J 0 bases short, with 12 bases between. CDR3 size: 15 residues. Looking up the rest from reference TRBV19 and TRBJ1-2 gives the full variable domain: DGGITQSPKYLFRKEGQNVTLSCEQNLNHDAMYWYRQDPGQGLRLIYYSQIVNDFQKGDIAEGYSVSREKKESFPLTVTSAQKNPTAFYLCASSSGQLPNYGYTFGSGTRLTVV.